This T cell receptor beta chain was identified in a study of T cell responses to AZD1222 COVID-19 vaccine. Study conclusions and caveats: Spike-specific TCR breadth and depth rose after two AZD1222 doses. Repertoire sampling was restricted to post-peak T cell response timepoints. Dominant CD4 TCR responses targeted spike regions 160-218 and 743-854.

With regard to this clone: Its antigen remains unidentified.

Libraries were prepared by immunoSEQ multiplex PCR; TCRdb keeps only in-frame clonotypes and omits some of them. The table records around 110,000 clones, over 75% of them present only once. Trimming shortened V by 11 bases and J by 4 bases, and 23 bases separated the two germline ends. Germline CDR1 ENHRY, CDR2 SYGVKD. The CDR3 contains 15 residues. This specimen was peripheral blood, taken on day 0 of AZD1222 vaccination. This chain joins TRBV10-3 and TRBJ1-1; a possible D gene is TRBD1 (6 bases). The sequence derives from an adult in good health. In DNA, the CDR3 is TGTGCCGCCTCACGAGGGGGGGGAGTAGGCACTGAAGCTTTCTTT. Translation gives CAASRGGGVGTEAFF.